Presented here are 28 T cell receptor beta chains from one specimen sequenced in a study of blood T cells in healthy people across ages. The authors ran a second PCR of about 6 to 11 cycles using a sample-barcoded 5' primer and a J-beta primer mix. TCRdb re-called the 5' RACE reads through MiXCR, storing one row per CDR3 protein. Here the sample spans 720,000 or so distinct CDR3 sequences, 40% to 45% being singletons. The sample was blood. The source is an elderly man in good health.

This clonotype has just a few counts. V and J are TRBV6-6 and TRBJ1-2, with D possibly TRBD1 on 6 matching bases. Germline V gene lookup returns CDR1 MNHNY and CDR2 SVGAGI (reference sequence). The CDR3 spans 13 residues. Trimming removed 2 bases from V and 8 bases from J, with 12 bases in between. CDR3 sequence reads: CASSYQQGLGYTF. The CDR3 DNA follows: TGTGCCAGCAGTTACCAACAGGGTCTCGGCTACACCTTC.

The chain has TRBV3-1 and TRBJ2-3; D may be TRBD1 or TRBD2 (5 bases each). The V gene lost 2 bases and the J gene lost 4 bases, with 22 bases spanning the gap. This CDR3 is 18 amino acids long. Germline assignment: CDR1 LGHDT and CDR2 YNNKEL (reference sequence). CDR3 sequence: CASSQPMVGGSMADTQYF. CDR3 in DNA: TGTGCCAGCAGCCAACCAATGGTTGGGGGTAGTATGGCAGATACGCAGTATTTT.

The chain recombines TRBV6-5 with TRBJ2-1, with a weak D call TRBD2 (5 bases). Deletions cut 6 bases from V and 5 bases from J, with 11 bases between. Germline CDR1 and CDR2: MNHEY and SVGAGI. The CDR3 totals 13 residues. The CDR3 here is CASRGASHNEQFF. The CDR3 bases are TGTGCCAGCAGGGGTGCTAGCCACAATGAGCAGTTCTTC.

The rearrangement links TRBV7-9 to TRBJ2-5, with D perhaps matching TRBD1 (6 bases). The CDR3 is 17 residues long. Germline loops: CDR1 SEHNR, CDR2 FQNEAQ (reference sequence). Trimming pared 6 bases from V and 11 bases from J, leaving 31 bases between. In DNA, the CDR3 is TGTGCCAGCAGTCACGGACAGACCGGCAGAACGTACAGTGAGCAGTACTTC. Protein: CASSHGQTGRTYSEQYF.

The chain recombines TRBV5-1 with TRBJ2-5; tentative D call: TRBD2 (5 bases). The CDR3 contains 13 residues. In germline, CDR1 is SGHRS, CDR2 YFSETQ. Between the trimmed V and J ends, which lost 0 bases and 11 bases, there was a span of 14 bases. This chain's CDR3 is CASSLVGVIEQYF. The CDR3 region has the DNA TGCGCCAGCAGCTTGGTCGGGGTTATTGAGCAGTACTTC.

This clonotype was detected only a few times. This chain connects TRBV15 to TRBJ1-5; TRBD1 matches 7 bases. The CDR3 covers 16 residues. Germline loops: CDR1 LNHNV, CDR2 YYDKDF (reference sequence). Losses at the gene ends were 5 bases for V and 3 bases for J; bases not matched to a gene: 10. The chain's CDR3 is CATSGYRGGINQPQHF. The CDR3 DNA reads as TGTGCCACCAGCGGCTACAGGGGAGGGATCAATCAGCCCCAGCATTTT.

This clonotype was seen a handful of times. The genes are TRBV4-3 and TRBJ2-5, with 9 bases identical to TRBD1. Germline-derived CDR1 and CDR2 are LGHNA and YSLEER. The CDR3 loop spans 16 amino acids. Trimming removed 3 bases from V and 4 bases from J; junction bases left unmatched: 9. CDR3 DNA sequence: TGCGCCAGCAGCCAGCAAACACCGGACAGGGGAGAGACCCAGTACTTC. This encodes CASSQQTPDRGETQYF.

This clonotype appeared once. The chain is built from TRBV5-6 and TRBJ2-7; 7 bases fit TRBD1. Germline values: CDR1 SGHDT, CDR2 YYEEEE. The CDR3 contains 14 residues. V shed 5 bases and J 6 bases; nucleotides not matched to a gene: 11. The CDR3 bases are TGTGCCAGCAGGAGCCGGACAGGCCGGAGCGAGCAGTACTTC. Its protein is CASRSRTGRSEQYF. Complete variable domain (other parts from reference TRBV5-6 and TRBJ2-7): DAGVTQSPTHLIKTRGQQVTLRCSPKSGHDTVSWYQQALGQGPQFIFQYYEEEERQRGNFPDRFSGHQFPNYSSELNVNALLLGDSALYLCASRSRTGRSEQYFGPGTRLTVT.

The chain recombines TRBV27 with TRBJ2-3; 11 nucleotides line up with TRBD2. The CDR3 consists of 14 residues. Germline V gene lookup returns CDR1 MNHEY and CDR2 SMNVEV (reference sequence). Trimming took 9 bases from V and 4 from J; bases not matched to a gene: 6. CDR3 loop: CASSGRALADTQYF. In DNA form, the CDR3 reads TGTGCCAGTAGCGGGAGGGCCCTGGCAGATACGCAGTATTTT.

This clonotype was seen a few times. This may be a read error: a much more frequent sequence differs by one nucleotide. The chain has TRBV20-1 and TRBJ2-5; 9 bases agree with TRBD2. The length of the CDR3 is 15 residues. Germline V gene lookup returns CDR1 DFQATT and CDR2 SNEGSKA (reference sequence). V was clipped by 3 bases and J by 11 bases; unmatched bases: 16. As DNA, the CDR3 is TGCAGTGCTAGGCAAGCGGGAGGAACCCACAATGAGCAGTACTTC. Its translation is CSARQAGGTHNEQYF.

There are a few counts of this clonotype. The chain links TRBV7-9 to TRBJ1-1; D not certain. The CDR3 has 16 residues. In germline, CDR1 is SEHNR, CDR2 FQNEAQ (reference sequence). V was shortened by 0 bases and J by 1 base, with 12 bases between the two germline ends. In DNA form, the CDR3 reads TGTGCCAGCAGCTTAGCGAAGGGCAGTGAGAACACTGAAGCTTTCTTT. Encoded protein: CASSLAKGSENTEAFF.

This chain uses TRBV20-1 with TRBJ2-5; TRBD2 matches 9 bases. The CDR3 is 16 amino acids. Trimming took 0 bases from V and 5 from J; bases not matched to a gene: 10. Germline values: CDR1 DFQATT, CDR2 SNEGSKA (reference sequence). CDR3 DNA sequence: TGCAGTGCTAGAGATCCTTCCGGGACTAGCTGGGAGACCCAGTACTTC. Its protein is CSARDPSGTSWETQYF.

The chain couples TRBV6-5 to TRBJ2-7; 13 nucleotides align to TRBD2. Germline V lookup: CDR1 MNHEY, CDR2 SVGAGI. The CDR3 runs to 15 residues. V dropped 6 bases and J dropped 3; count of bases not matched to a gene: 5. CDR3 bases: TGTGCCAGCAGGATTGGGACTAGCGGGGACTACGAGCAGTACTTC. This sequence encodes CASRIGTSGDYEQYF.

This chain uses TRBV20-1 with TRBJ2-1; D gene unclear. Trimming removed 4 bases from V and 3 bases from J, with 7 bases in between. The germline V gene encodes CDR1 DFQATT and CDR2 SNEGSKA (reference sequence). The CDR3 runs 12 residues. The CDR3, as DNA: TGCAGTGCTACACCGCGCTACAATGAGCAGTTCTTC. Amino acid sequence: CSATPRYNEQFF.

This clonotype was counted ten times or more. The chain carries TRBV7-2 and TRBJ2-5; D perhaps matches TRBD2 (5 bases). This CDR3 region has 14 residues. In germline, CDR1 is SGHTA, CDR2 FQGNSA. V dropped 3 bases and J dropped 2 bases, with 10 bases sitting between them. This CDR3 is CASSFYGNQETQYF. Written as DNA, the CDR3 is TGTGCCAGCAGCTTTTACGGGAATCAAGAGACCCAGTACTTC.

The chain couples TRBV7-2 to TRBJ1-1, with D tentatively TRBD1 (5 bases). The CDR3 has 16 residues. Germline assignment: CDR1 SGHTA and CDR2 FQGNSA. V lost 2 bases to trimming and J lost 7 bases, with 20 bases between them. In nucleotides, the CDR3 is TGTGCCAGCAGCTTAATTGGGGGTTCGGCAGTCAGTGAAGCTTTCTTT. It codes for CASSLIGGSAVSEAFF.

This clonotype was seen a few times. The J gene is TRBJ1-2, the V gene TRBV7-9, with D unresolved. The V and J ends lost 2 bases and 0 bases respectively, with 13 bases between them. The CDR3 has 16 residues. Per the germline V gene, CDR1 is SEHNR and CDR2 is FQNEAQ (reference sequence). The CDR3 sequence is CASSLSRTWANYGYTF. The CDR3 DNA reads as TGTGCCAGCAGCTTATCTCGTACGTGGGCTAACTATGGCTACACCTTC. Full variable domain (missing parts from reference TRBV7-9 and TRBJ1-2): DTGVSQNPRHKITKRGQNVTFRCDPISEHNRLYWYRQTLGQGPEFLTYFQNEAQLEKSRLLSDRFSAERPKGSFSTLEIQRTEQGDSAMYLCASSLSRTWANYGYTFGSGTRLTVV.

The chain joins TRBV7-9 to TRBJ2-5; TRBD2 matches at 12 bases. The end of the DNA fits TRBJ2-1 better, so the J call may be wrong. The CDR3 covers 17 residues. Per the germline V gene, CDR1 is SEHNR and CDR2 is FQNEAQ (reference sequence). The CDR3 DNA is TGTGCCAGCAGCTCCCCCGGTACTAGCGGGGGGAAAGAGACCCAGTTCTTC. Its translation: CASSSPGTSGGKETQFF.

The chain uses TRBV20-1 and TRBJ2-3, with 8 positions matching TRBD2. Trimming took 0 bases from V and 2 from J; bases not matched to a gene: 10. The CDR3 has 17 amino acids. Germline-derived CDR1 and CDR2 are DFQATT and SNEGSKA (reference sequence). DNA of the CDR3: TGCAGTGCTAGAGATTCGGTAGTAGCGGGATTCACAGATACGCAGTATTTT. As protein: CSARDSVVAGFTDTQYF.

Only a few counts were recorded for this clonotype. The chain combines TRBV20-1 with TRBJ2-1; D may be TRBD2 (5 bases). In germline, CDR1 is DFQATT, CDR2 SNEGSKA (reference sequence). This CDR3 is 11 amino acids long. V shed 6 bases and J shed 7 bases, with 10 bases lying between them. The CDR3 nucleotides read TGCAGTGCGTCACTAGTGAATGAGCAGTTCTTC. The encoded protein is CSASLVNEQFF.

This clonotype was observed at least ten times. V is TRBV11-2 and J is TRBJ2-3; unclear D gene. Germline CDR1 and CDR2: SGHAT and FQNNGV. Deletions cut 1 base from V and 0 bases from J, with 8 bases between. The CDR3 spans 15 residues. CDR3 in amino acids: CASSLVAGSTDTQYF. The CDR3 DNA sequence: TGTGCCAGCAGCTTAGTCGCAGGCAGCACAGATACGCAGTATTTT.

This sequence joins TRBV6-4 and TRBJ1-1; D is uncertain. V gave up 4 bases and J gave up 6 bases, with 12 bases separating them. The CDR3 sequence is 13 residues long. Per germline, CDR1 MRHNA and CDR2 SNTAGT. The CDR3 DNA reads TGTGCCAGCAGTGGACTTGTGGGCTCTGAAGCTTTCTTT. It codes for CASSGLVGSEAFF.

To note about this clonotype: Sequence at one end of the junction differs from germline and may be a read error. The J gene is TRBJ1-1, the V gene TRBV12-3 or TRBV12-4; D not resolved. The CDR3 sequence is 15 residues long. The CDR3, as DNA: TGTGCCAGCAGTTTAGCCGCGGGTGCGAACACTGAAGTTTTCTTT. As protein: CASSLAAGANTEVFF.

The chain combines TRBV20-1 with TRBJ1-2, with D perhaps matching TRBD1 (5 bases). The CDR3 has 12 residues. Germline loops: CDR1 DFQATT, CDR2 SNEGSKA (reference sequence). Trimming stripped 8 bases from V and 5 bases from J, with 15 bases between. The chain's CDR3 is CSPWGRVYGYTF. CDR3 DNA: TGCAGTCCCTGGGGCAGGGTTTATGGCTACACCTTC.

The genes are TRBV6-2 or TRBV6-3 and TRBJ2-5; D is ambiguous. V was cut by 4 bases and J by 11 bases, with 14 bases left in between. Per the germline V gene, CDR1 is MNHEY and CDR2 is SVGEGT. The CDR3 has 12 amino acids. Here the CDR3 reads CASSSNIRVQYF. CDR3 sequence (DNA): TGTGCCAGCAGTTCCAACATACGAGTGCAGTACTTC.

The V gene is TRBV7-2, the J gene TRBJ2-5; D ambiguous. CDR3 length: 16 amino acids. The V and J ends lost 2 bases and 0 bases respectively, with 13 bases between them. The germline gives CDR1 SGHTA, CDR2 FQGNSA. CDR3 nucleotides: TGTGCCAGCAGCTTACGGTCAGACGTGTACCAAGAGACCCAGTACTTC. Translated, it gives CASSLRSDVYQETQYF. Supplemented by reference TRBV7-2 and TRBJ2-5, the full variable domain reads GAGVSQSPSNKVTEKGKDVELRCDPISGHTALYWYRQSLGQGLEFLIYFQGNSAPDKSGLPSDRFSAERTGGSVSTLTIQRTQQEDSAVYLCASSLRSDVYQETQYFGPGTRLLVL.

V is TRBV7-9 and J is TRBJ2-5, with a possible D match to TRBD1 (6 bases). The germline gives CDR1 SEHNR, CDR2 FQNEAQ (reference sequence). V was shortened by 7 bases and J by 5 bases, with 20 bases between the two germline ends. The CDR3 has 15 residues. This chain's CDR3 is CASKSNRVMGETQYF. In nucleotides, the CDR3 is TGTGCCAGCAAATCAAACAGGGTAATGGGGGAGACCCAGTACTTC.

V and J are TRBV11-2 and TRBJ2-5; TRBD1 matches 8 bases. Unmatched junction bases numbered 1, after V lost 0 bases and J lost 1 base. This CDR3 has 15 residues. Germline V gene sequence: CDR1 SGHAT, CDR2 FQNNGV. The CDR3 DNA is TGTGCCAGCAGCTTAGATGACAGGGGCCAAGAGACCCAGTACTTC. This encodes CASSLDDRGQETQYF.